These T cell receptor beta chains were read from a single sample in a study of blood T cell repertoires in COVID-19. The repertoire was sequenced with immunoSEQ multiplex PCR; TCRdb's copy has only in-frame clones and lacks some. The sample lists 150,000 to 200,000 clones, around nine tenths seen once, with about a tenth in the top ten. The sequenced sample consisted of peripheral blood. Receptors were obtained from a woman in her 70s with COVID-19, enrolled during active disease. The CDR3 runs from the conserved cysteine through the conserved F or W. Each record gives: J gene, V gene, CDR3 protein.

TRBJ1-1,TRBV28,CASKRGGATEAFF
TRBJ1-1,TRBV7-3,CASSPGTNTEAFF
TRBJ2-1,TRBV29-1,CSVYVQGYEQFF
TRBJ2-7,TRBV9,CASRGAEPEQYF
TRBJ2-1,TRBV7-2,CASSRTSGDNEQFF
TRBJ1-6,TRBV2,CASSEPGTGGGSPLHF
TRBJ1-2,TRBV28,CASSLAAGQGMSYTF
TRBJ1-2,TRBV19,CASSIRTGGKHGYTF
TRBJ1-1,TRBV20-1,CSASRPRGTGNTEAFF
TRBJ2-2,TRBV7-3,CASSPPGGELFF
TRBJ2-3,TRBV7-3,CASSLTAASTDTQYF
TRBJ1-1,TRBV7-6,CASSPHRRMNTEAFF
TRBJ2-5,TRBV28,CASSTDRGPQETQYF
TRBJ1-5,TRBV6-6,CASSYMGQPQHF
TRBJ1-6,TRBV4-1,CASSQVPGGFYNSPLHF
TRBJ1-6,TRBV5-4,CASSIDRPSSYNSPLHF
TRBJ2-7,TRBV10-3,CAIRPGQGRYEQYF
TRBJ1-5,TRBV29-1,CSVRTGDGNQPQHF
TRBJ2-7,TRBV19,CASSQLTGAKFYEQYF
TRBJ1-5,TRBV30,CAWSVRVGQPQHF
TRBJ1-1,TRBV6-5,CASSYEVGQGKAEAFF
TRBJ1-1,TRBV2,CASSDQKNTEAFF
TRBJ2-1,TRBV30,CAWRRTSGGASYNEQFF
TRBJ1-3,TRBV5-6,CASSARQGAGNTIYF
TRBJ2-1,TRBV19,CASSMGRGAENEQFF
TRBJ2-5,TRBV7-2,CASSLGGGAGKTQYF
TRBJ2-2,TRBV3-1/TRBV3-2,CASSPDRGGELFF
TRBJ2-1,TRBV5-4,CASSPGTSEYNEQFF
TRBJ2-3,TRBV7-2,CASIPGLASDTQYF
TRBJ1-2,TRBV6-5,CASSPRMRVGGYTF
TRBJ1-4,TRBV10-2,CASSVTGTGGEKLFF
TRBJ1-1,TRBV18,CASSQNKNTEAFF
TRBJ2-7,TRBV2,CASSQGYEQYF
TRBJ2-2,TRBV7-3,CASSPPGGAPGELFF
TRBJ1-2,TRBV6-5,CASSSGVYGYTF
TRBJ2-1,TRBV28,CASSPYNEQFF
TRBJ1-2,TRBV29-1,CSVDEGARDYGYTF
TRBJ2-2,TRBV4-1,CASSHSTTGVGGELFF
TRBJ2-5,TRBV27,CASSPLGETQYF
TRBJ2-3,TRBV19,CASSLGDGTDTQYF
TRBJ1-5,TRBV28,CASTPPGAHSNQPQHF
TRBJ1-5,TRBV28,CASRWTGATNQPQHF
TRBJ1-5,TRBV7-2,CASSTGTGVQPQHF
TRBJ1-4,TRBV12-3/TRBV12-4,CASSFRGLDKLFF
TRBJ1-2,TRBV28,CASSPGQGRYGYTF
TRBJ1-6,TRBV5-6,CASSPGTGPNSPLHF
TRBJ2-5,TRBV2,CASSVPEETQYF